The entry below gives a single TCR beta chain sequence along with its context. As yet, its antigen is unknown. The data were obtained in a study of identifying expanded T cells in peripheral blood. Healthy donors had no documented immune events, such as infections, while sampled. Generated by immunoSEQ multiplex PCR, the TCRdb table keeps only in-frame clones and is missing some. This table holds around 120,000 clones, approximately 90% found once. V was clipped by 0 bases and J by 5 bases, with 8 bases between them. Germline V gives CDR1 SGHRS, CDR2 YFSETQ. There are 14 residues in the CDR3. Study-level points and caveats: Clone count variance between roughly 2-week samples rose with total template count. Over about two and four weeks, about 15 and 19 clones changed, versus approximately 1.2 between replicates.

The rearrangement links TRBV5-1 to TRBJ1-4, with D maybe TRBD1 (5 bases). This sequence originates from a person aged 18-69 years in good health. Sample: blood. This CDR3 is CASSLGQLNEKLFF. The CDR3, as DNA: TGCGCCAGCAGCTTGGGACAGTTAAATGAAAAACTGTTTTTT.